Listed below are T cell receptor beta chains from one sample, sequenced in a study of tumor and adjacent non-tumor tissue in lung cancer. TCRdb passed the multiplex PCR reads through MiXCR, listing each CDR3 protein once. The sample has 44,000 or so distinct CDR3 sequences, roughly 60% seen once. The sequenced material came from distant non-tumor lung tissue. The receptors originated from a woman aged 35 to 49 with non-small cell lung cancer. CDR3s include the opening cysteine and the closing phenylalanine or tryptophan. Clone size is given for some rows only: seen once, a few or many times, or a class if the clone is expanded.

many,TRBV20-1,TRBJ1-2,CSALDGQSTYGYTF
few,TRBV7-9,TRBJ2-1,CASSLAVISVRSVLYNEQFF
many,TRBV13,TRBJ1-6,CASSPRLVPNSPLHF
.,TRBV30,TRBJ2-1,CACEGMNNEHFF
.,TRBV30,TRBJ2-7,CAWSVGGVAYEQYF
.,TRBV28,TRBJ1-4,CASSWGRAERLFF
.,TRBV11-2,TRBJ1-5,CASSFKGAPNQSQHF
.,TRBV12-3/TRBV12-4,TRBJ1-4,CGSSSHRASNEKLFF
.,TRBV11-3,TRBJ2-7,CVSSSSLRGGTYEQYF
many,TRBV6-5,TRBJ2-6,CASSYRQGTGANVLTF
.,TRBV5-6,TRBJ2-3,CASSVGTSGRATNTQYF